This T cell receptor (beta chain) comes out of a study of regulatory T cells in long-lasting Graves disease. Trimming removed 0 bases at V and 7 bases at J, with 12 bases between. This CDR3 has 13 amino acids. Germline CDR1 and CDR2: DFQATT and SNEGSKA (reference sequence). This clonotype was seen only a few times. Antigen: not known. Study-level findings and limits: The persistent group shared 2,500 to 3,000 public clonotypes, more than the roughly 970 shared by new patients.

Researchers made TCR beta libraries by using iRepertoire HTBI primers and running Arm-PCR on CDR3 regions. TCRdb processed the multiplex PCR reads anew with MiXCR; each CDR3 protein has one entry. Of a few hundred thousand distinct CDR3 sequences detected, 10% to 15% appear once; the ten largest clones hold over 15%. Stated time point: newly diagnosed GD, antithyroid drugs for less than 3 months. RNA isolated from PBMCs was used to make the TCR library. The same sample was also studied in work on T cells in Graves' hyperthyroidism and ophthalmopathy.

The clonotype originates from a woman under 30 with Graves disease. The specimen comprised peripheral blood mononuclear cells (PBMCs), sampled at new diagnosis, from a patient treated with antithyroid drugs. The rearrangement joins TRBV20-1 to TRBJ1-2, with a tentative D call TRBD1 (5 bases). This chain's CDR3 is CSAREGPGVGYTF. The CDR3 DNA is TGCAGTGCTAGAGAAGGGCCGGGGGTTGGCTACACCTTC.